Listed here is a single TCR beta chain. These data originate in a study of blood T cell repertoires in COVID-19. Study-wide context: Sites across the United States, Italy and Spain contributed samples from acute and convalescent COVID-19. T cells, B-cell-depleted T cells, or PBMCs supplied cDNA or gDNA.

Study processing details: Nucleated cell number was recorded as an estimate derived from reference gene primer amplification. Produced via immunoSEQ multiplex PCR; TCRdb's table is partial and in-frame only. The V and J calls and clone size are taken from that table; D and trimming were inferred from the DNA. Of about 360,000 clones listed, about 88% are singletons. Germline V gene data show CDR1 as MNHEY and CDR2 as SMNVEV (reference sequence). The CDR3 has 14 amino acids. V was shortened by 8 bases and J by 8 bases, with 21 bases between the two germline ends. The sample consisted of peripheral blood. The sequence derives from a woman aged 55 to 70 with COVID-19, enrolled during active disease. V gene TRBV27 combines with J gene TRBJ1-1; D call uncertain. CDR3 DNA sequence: TGTGCCAGCCACTATCGGGGTTCGACCGGAGAAGCTTTCTTT. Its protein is CASHYRGSTGEAFF.